The rows below give T cell receptor beta chains drawn from one sample of a study of patients with pleural tuberculosis. TCRdb passed the reads through MiXCR, listing each CDR3 protein once. The data hold 25,000 to 30,000 distinct CDR3 sequences, with 18% observed a single time. The sample taken for sequencing was peripheral blood. These receptors all stem from a human donor with pleural tuberculosis. Both conserved end residues are part of each CDR3. The D gene is left open where the match is weak. Part of the rows lack a size; the others show once, few, many or a class for expanded clones.

abundance,v_gene,d_gene,j_gene,CDR3nt,CDR3aa
many,TRBV7-2,-,TRBJ1-2,TGTGCCAGCAGCTTAGCTCCAGGGTTAGGCTACACCTTC,CASSLAPGLGYTF
many,TRBV2,-,TRBJ1-1,TGTGCCAGCAGGGAACAGAACACTGAAGCTTTCTTT,CASREQNTEAFF
few,TRBV5-8,-,TRBJ1-4,TGTGCCAGCAGCGGGGGGGTGGGCCCCTGGAATGAAAAACTGTTTTTT,CASSGGVGPWNEKLFF
many,TRBV4-1,TRBD1,TRBJ1-1,TGCGCCAGCAGCCAAGATAGGACAGGGTCCACTGAAGCTTTCTTT,CASSQDRTGSTEAFF
many,TRBV20-1,TRBD2,TRBJ2-1,TGCAGTGCTAGAGGGTTGAGACTAGCGGAGGGGAATGAGCAGTTCTTC,CSARGLRLAEGNEQFF
many,TRBV27,TRBD2,TRBJ2-1,TGTGCCAGCAGACCCGGGACTAGCCCCTACAATGAGCAGTTCTTC,CASRPGTSPYNEQFF
many,TRBV19,-,TRBJ2-7,TGTGCCAGTAGTATCGGCAGGTCTCCCTACGAGCAGTACTTC,CASSIGRSPYEQYF
-,TRBV20-1,-,TRBJ1-3,TGCGGTGCTAGAGATCCCGGAAAGACCATATATTTT,CGARDPGKTIYF
many,TRBV29-1,-,TRBJ1-2,TGCAGCGTCGAATCCGGATCAGGGGATGGCTACACCTTC,CSVESGSGDGYTF
many,TRBV9,TRBD1,TRBJ2-1,TGTGCCAGCAGCGGGAGACAGGGGTACAATGAGCAGTTCTTC,CASSGRQGYNEQFF
many,TRBV2,TRBD1,TRBJ1-1,TGTGCCGTCCTCTTACGGGACAGGGGGCCGAACACTGAAGCTTTCTTT,CAVLLRDRGPNTEAFF
many,TRBV20-1,-,TRBJ1-3,TGCAGTGCTAGAGCGCTCGGGGGCCCGGGAAACACCATATATTTT,CSARALGGPGNTIYF
many,TRBV28,-,TRBJ1-1,TGTGCCAGCAGTTTTGGGTTTGAGGCTTTCTTT,CASSFGFEAFF
-,TRBV2,-,TRBJ2-6,TGTGCCAGCAGGACAGACTTCCACGTCCTGACTTTC,CASRTDFHVLTF
many,TRBV5-6,-,TRBJ1-5,TGTGCCAGCAGCGTGGGACTTAGCAATCAGCCCCAGCATTTT,CASSVGLSNQPQHF
many,TRBV5-1,-,TRBJ2-1,TGCGCCAGCAGCTTAGTTCCTCTCAGCTCCTACAATGAGCAGTTCTTC,CASSLVPLSSYNEQFF
many,TRBV12-3/TRBV12-4,-,TRBJ1-1,TGTGCCAGCAGTTCTCCCTGGGGGGCTCACACTGAAGCTTTCTTT,CASSSPWGAHTEAFF
many,TRBV7-2,-,TRBJ2-3,TGTGCCAGCAGCGCCGGCTTGGGGCGGGGAAGCACAGATACGCAGTATTTT,CASSAGLGRGSTDTQYF
many,TRBV30,-,TRBJ1-1,TGTGCCTGGAGTGTACTGGGGTACACTGAAGCTTTCTTT,CAWSVLGYTEAFF
many,TRBV12-3/TRBV12-4,TRBD1,TRBJ2-1,TGTGCCAGCAGCCCCCCGGGACAGGGGGACAATGAGCAGTTCTTC,CASSPPGQGDNEQFF
many,TRBV10-3,TRBD1,TRBJ2-7,TGTGCCATCAGTGAGTCGTCGACAGGGGTAAAGGTCGAGCAGTACTTC,CAISESSTGVKVEQYF
many,TRBV7-6,-,TRBJ1-3,TGTGCCAGCAGCCCGCGACAGTACTCTGGAAACACCATATATTTT,CASSPRQYSGNTIYF
many,TRBV29-1,-,TRBJ2-1,TGCAGCGTTGATCATGCAGGGACCTACAATGAGCAGTTCTTC,CSVDHAGTYNEQFF
many,TRBV14,-,TRBJ2-5,TGTGCCAGCAGCCAATCGGCAGGCCTCGGGGAGACCCAGTACTTC,CASSQSAGLGETQYF